This entry lists 15 T cell receptor beta chains sequenced from one sample in a study of shared clonotypes between healthy human individuals. TCRdb keeps only in-frame clones here, not all; method: immunoSEQ multiplex PCR. Here the sample spans over 850,000 clones, around 78% being singletons. The specimen was memory CD4+ T cells from PBMCs. Subset indicated: CD45RA-negative fraction. These receptors were obtained from a man younger than 35 in good health. Some clones in this sample may be carry-over from other donors' samples.

V usage is TRBV28 and J usage is TRBJ2-3; D ambiguous. This CDR3 comprises 16 residues. Trimming took 4 bases from V and 0 from J, leaving 14 bases between them. Germline V gene data show CDR1 as MDHEN and CDR2 as SYDVKM. CDR3: CASSSARLGSTDTQYF. DNA for the CDR3: TGTGCCAGCAGTTCCGCGAGACTGGGGAGCACAGATACGCAGTATTTT.

The J gene is TRBJ1-1, the V gene TRBV18, with D hard to call. CDR1 and CDR2 from the germline V gene are KGHSH and LQKENI. The CDR3 is 13 residues long. The V gene lost 7 bases and the J gene lost 4 bases, with 13 bases spanning the gap. In DNA, the CDR3 is TGTGCCAGCTTGTTAACCGAGGGCACTGAAGCTTTCTTT. Translating it yields CASLLTEGTEAFF.

The chain is built from TRBV27 and TRBJ2-1; TRBD2 agrees at 8 bases. There are 14 residues in the CDR3. From germline, CDR1 is MNHEY and CDR2 SMNVEV (reference sequence). The J segment lost 7 bases and the V segment lost 4 bases, leaving 6 bases of the junction unmatched. In DNA form, the CDR3 reads TGTGCCAGCAGTTGGACTAGCACCCTGAATGAGCAGTTCTTC. Translating it yields CASSWTSTLNEQFF.

This sequence joins TRBV9 and TRBJ1-2, with 9 bases lining up with TRBD1. The CDR3 runs 14 residues. V trimming: 4 bases; J trimming: 2 bases; junction bases outside the gene matches: 3. Germline loops: CDR1 SGDLS, CDR2 YYNGEE. The DNA of the CDR3 is TGTGCCAGCAGCAAAGGACAGGGGAACTATGGCTACACCTTC. It is translated as CASSKGQGNYGYTF. The complete variable domain, with remaining parts taken from reference TRBV9 and TRBJ1-2, reads DSGVTQTPKHLITATGQRVTLRCSPRSGDLSVYWYQQSLDQGLQFLIQYYNGEERAKGNILERFSAQQFPDLHSELNLSSLELGDSALYFCASSKGQGNYGYTFGSGTRLTVV.

The chain links TRBV6-5 to TRBJ2-7; TRBD2 might be the D (5 bases). The CDR3 is 13 amino acids. The germline CDR1 and CDR2 sequences are MNHEY and SVGAGI. V lost 5 bases and J 3 bases, leaving 11 bases between the germline ends. CDR3 nucleotides: TGTGCCAGCAGTAAGGGAGCGGACTACGAGCAGTACTTC. Residues: CASSKGADYEQYF.

V gene TRBV29-1 combines with J gene TRBJ2-3; no definite D call. The CDR3 extends over 14 amino acids. V gave up 5 bases and J gave up 1 base, with 13 bases separating them. Germline V gene data show CDR1 as SQVTM and CDR2 as ANQGSEA. The CDR3 DNA sequence: TGCAGCGTTTCTCACGGGTTGGGCACAGATACGCAGTATTTT. As protein: CSVSHGLGTDTQYF.

With regard to this clone: This sample also contains other DNA sequences that code for the same CDR3. This chain connects TRBV18 to TRBJ2-7; the match to TRBD1 covers 8 bases. The germline V gene has CDR1 KGHSH and CDR2 LQKENI. V lost 2 bases and J lost 3; bases outside the gene matches: 3. The CDR3 is 14 amino acids. CDR3 residues: CASSPSTGGYEQYF. The CDR3 coding sequence is TGTGCCAGCTCACCAAGCACAGGGGGCTACGAGCAGTACTTC.

The rearrangement uses TRBV14 and TRBJ2-2, with 11 bases aligning to TRBD2. CDR3 length equals 22 residues. CDR1 is SGHDN, CDR2 FVKESK, per germline. V gave up 4 bases and J gave up 5 bases; unmatched junction bases: 24. The CDR3 bases are TGTGCCAGCAGCCGCCCGAGCTGGGCTAGCGGGAGGCCCCGATCCGGGACCGGGGAGCTGTTTTTT. Protein product: CASSRPSWASGRPRSGTGELFF.

This chain connects TRBV27 to TRBJ1-1; D is perhaps TRBD1 (5 bases). V gave up 6 bases and J gave up 1 base, with 24 bases separating them. CDR3 length: 18 residues. Germline CDR1 is MNHEY and CDR2 is SMNVEV (reference sequence). DNA of the CDR3: TGTGCCAGCAGCCCGGCCGTGTTTTTTGGACAAAAGAACACTGAAGCTTTCTTT. Translation gives CASSPAVFFGQKNTEAFF.

V gene TRBV11-3 combines with J gene TRBJ2-1; 10 bases map to TRBD1. This CDR3 is built from 13 residues. V was pared by 1 base and J by 15 bases, with 6 bases of the junction left unmatched. CDR1 is SGHNT, CDR2 YENEEA, per germline. For the CDR3, the DNA is TGTGCCAGCAGCTTAGGTCCCGGGACAGGGGCGTTCTTC. The encoded protein is CASSLGPGTGAFF.

V usage is TRBV30 and J usage is TRBJ1-2; possibly TRBD1 for D (5 bases). The V end lost 3 bases, the J end lost 0 bases, and 11 bases lay between the germline ends. Germline values: CDR1 GTSNPN, CDR2 SVGIG (reference sequence). The CDR3 runs 14 residues. The CDR3 bases are TGTGCCTGGAGAACGCAGGGAGCTAACTATGGCTACACCTTC. It yields the protein CAWRTQGANYGYTF.

The chain employs TRBV11-1 and TRBJ2-5, with 13 bases aligning to TRBD2. This CDR3 is built from 17 residues. The germline gives CDR1 SGHAT, CDR2 FQDESV (reference sequence). V was pared by 4 bases and J by 5 bases, with 10 bases of the junction left unmatched. The CDR3 coding sequence is TGTGCCAGCAGCTCCGGACTAGCGGGAGCTCCGGGGGAGACCCAGTACTTC. It translates to CASSSGLAGAPGETQYF. Full variable domain (missing parts from reference TRBV11-1 and TRBJ2-5): EAEVAQSPRYKITEKSQAVAFWCDPISGHATLYWYRQILGQGPELLVQFQDESVVDDSQLPKDRFSAERLKGVDSTLKIQPAELGDSAMYLCASSSGLAGAPGETQYFGPGTRLLVL.

The chain links TRBV5-1 to TRBJ2-1; 14 bases align to TRBD2. The CDR3 extends over 15 amino acids. Germline V gene sequence: CDR1 SGHRS, CDR2 YFSETQ. V lost 4 bases to trimming and J lost 8 bases; unmatched junction nucleotides: 5. The CDR3 spells CASSPGLAGVHEQFF. In nucleotides, the CDR3 is TGCGCCAGCAGCCCGGGACTAGCGGGAGTCCATGAGCAGTTCTTC.

The chain couples TRBV2 to TRBJ2-5; TRBD1 might be the D (6 bases). Trimming cost V 8 bases and J 4 bases, with 20 bases left between them. From germline, CDR1 is SNHLY and CDR2 FYNNEI. The CDR3 is 15 amino acids. The DNA of the CDR3 is TGTGCCAGCGGGAAACAGGGAATGGGCGGAGAGACCCAGTACTTC. Translation: CASGKQGMGGETQYF.

V gene TRBV5-1 combines with J gene TRBJ2-1; TRBD2 agrees at 11 bases. The trim removed 6 bases at V and 5 bases at J, leaving 7 bases unmatched. The CDR3 covers 15 residues. Germline V gene data show CDR1 as SGHRS and CDR2 as YFSETQ. The CDR3 sequence: CASIRTSGSHNEQFF. CDR3 nucleotides: TGCGCCAGCATCAGGACTAGCGGGTCACACAATGAGCAGTTCTTC.